This T cell receptor (beta chain) was recovered during a study of radiotherapy plus CTLA-4 blockade in lung cancer. Study summary: Disease control was seen in 30% to 35% of patients, objective responses in 18%. Study-level findings and limits: Response, reportedly, was best predicted by interferon-beta along with early blood T cell clone dynamics. Researchers report tumor-derived TCR clones expanding in blood after radiotherapy plus ipilimumab.

Profiling relied on immunoSEQ multiplex PCR, and the TCRdb table lists in-frame clones only, not all of them. The table has around 78,000 clones, roughly 79% seen once; the top ten hold 4%. The CDR3 consists of 17 residues. Germline lookup yields CDR1 SNHLY and CDR2 FYNNEI. The J segment lost 9 bases and the V segment lost 2 bases, leaving 11 bases of the junction unmatched. This clone was recorded once. What it binds is unknown. This TCR was sampled from a human donor with non-small cell lung cancer who had a partial response to radiotherapy plus ipilimumab. Some clones in this sample may be carry-over from other donors' samples. The chain links TRBV2 to TRBJ1-6, with TRBD1 matching over 9 bases. The specimen was peripheral blood, collected from a patient treated with radiotherapy plus ipilimumab. DNA for the CDR3: TGTGCCAGCAGTGAACTATCCTCCGGGACAGGGATTTCACCCCTCCACTTT. Translation: CASSELSSGTGISPLHF.